The clone carrying this TCR beta chain came up many times. Unique molecular identifiers were incorporated during preparation of the TCRbeta library. Via MiXCR, TCRdb re-called the PCR reads, giving one row per CDR3 protein. Seen here are fewer than 350,000 distinct CDR3 sequences, 10% observed once, and the top ten hold 7% to 9.5%. The data belong to a study of T-cell reconstitution after alpha-beta-depleted transplantation in children. This clonotype was sampled from a boy under two years old with acute myeloid leukemia, due to receive a stem cell transplant. The specimen comprised PBMCs, sampled before TCRalphabeta/CD19-depleted stem cell transplant.

The CDR3 here is CASTDIYVAKNIQYF. The CDR3 region has the DNA TGTGCCAGCACAGACATTTACGTAGCCAAAAACATTCAGTACTTC. This chain uses TRBV12-3 or TRBV12-4 with TRBJ2-4; the D is unclear. Between the trimmed V and J ends, which lost 7 bases and 0 bases, there was a span of 13 bases. The CDR3 runs to 15 residues.